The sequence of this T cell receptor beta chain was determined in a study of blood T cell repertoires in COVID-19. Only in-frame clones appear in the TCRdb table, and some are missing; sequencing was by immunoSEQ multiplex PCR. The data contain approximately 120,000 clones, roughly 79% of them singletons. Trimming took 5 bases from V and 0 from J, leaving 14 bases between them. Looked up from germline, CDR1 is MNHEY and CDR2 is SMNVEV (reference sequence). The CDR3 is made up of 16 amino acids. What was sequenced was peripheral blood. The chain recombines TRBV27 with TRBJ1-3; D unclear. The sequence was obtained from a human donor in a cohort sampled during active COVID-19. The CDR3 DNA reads TGTGCCAGCAGTCTGCTAGGCCCTAGCTCTGGAAACACCATATATTTT. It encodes CASSLLGPSSGNTIYF.